This T cell receptor (beta chain) was captured by sequencing in a study of blood T cell repertoires in COVID-19. Looking at the study overall: Both acute and convalescent COVID-19 samples were obtained from the United States, Italy and Spain.

Here immunoSEQ multiplex PCR was the method, and the copy in TCRdb shows in-frame clones only, minus some. The table lists roughly 120,000 clones, approximately 80% of them singletons. V dropped 3 bases and J dropped 2; count of bases not matched to a gene: 7. The CDR3 totals 16 residues. Germline CDR1 is KGHSH and CDR2 is LQKENI. This clone was detected once. The receptor was isolated from a man in his 70s with acute or convalescent COVID-19. The specimen was peripheral blood. This sequence joins TRBV18 and TRBJ2-4; 7 nucleotides line up with TRBD1. The CDR3 sequence: CASSPTPGQPKNIQYF. The CDR3 nucleotides read TGTGCCAGCTCACCGACGCCGGGACAGCCCAAAAACATTCAGTACTTC.